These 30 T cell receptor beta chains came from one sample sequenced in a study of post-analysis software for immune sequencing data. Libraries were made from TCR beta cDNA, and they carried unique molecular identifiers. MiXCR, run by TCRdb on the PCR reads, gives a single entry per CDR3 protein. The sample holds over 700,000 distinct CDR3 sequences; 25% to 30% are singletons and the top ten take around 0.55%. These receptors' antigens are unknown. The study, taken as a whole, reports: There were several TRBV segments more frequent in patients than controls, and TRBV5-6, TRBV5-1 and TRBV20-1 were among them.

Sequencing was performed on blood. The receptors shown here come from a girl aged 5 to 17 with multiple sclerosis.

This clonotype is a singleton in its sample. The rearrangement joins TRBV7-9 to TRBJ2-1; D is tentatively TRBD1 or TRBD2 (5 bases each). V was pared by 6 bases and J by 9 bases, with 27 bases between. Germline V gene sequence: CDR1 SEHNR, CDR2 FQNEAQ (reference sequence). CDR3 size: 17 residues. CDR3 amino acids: CASSPAKPGPTRGEQFF. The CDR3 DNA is TGTGCCAGCAGTCCCGCCAAACCGGGGCCGACGAGAGGTGAGCAGTTCTTC.

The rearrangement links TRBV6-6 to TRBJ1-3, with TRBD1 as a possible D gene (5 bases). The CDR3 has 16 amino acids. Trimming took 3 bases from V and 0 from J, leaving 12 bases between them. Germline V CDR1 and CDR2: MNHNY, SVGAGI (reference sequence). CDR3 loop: CASSYSGALSGNTIYF. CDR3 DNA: TGTGCCAGCAGTTATTCTGGGGCTCTCTCTGGAAACACCATATATTTT.

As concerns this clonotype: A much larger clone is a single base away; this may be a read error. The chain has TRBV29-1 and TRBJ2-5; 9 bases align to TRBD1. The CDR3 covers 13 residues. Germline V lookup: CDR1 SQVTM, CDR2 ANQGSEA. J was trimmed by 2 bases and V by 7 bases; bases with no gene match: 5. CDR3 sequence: CSAWGQGQETQYF. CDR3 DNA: TGCAGCGCTTGGGGACAGGGTCAAGAGACCCAGTACTTC.

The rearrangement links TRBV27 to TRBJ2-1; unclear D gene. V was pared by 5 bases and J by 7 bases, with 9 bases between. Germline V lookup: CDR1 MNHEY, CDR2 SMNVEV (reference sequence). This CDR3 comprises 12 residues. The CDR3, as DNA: TGTGCCAGCAGTAATAGATGGAATGAGCAGTTCTTC. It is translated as CASSNRWNEQFF.

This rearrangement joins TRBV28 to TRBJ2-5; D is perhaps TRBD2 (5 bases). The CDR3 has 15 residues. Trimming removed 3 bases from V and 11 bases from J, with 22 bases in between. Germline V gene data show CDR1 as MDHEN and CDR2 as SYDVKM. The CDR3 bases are TGTGCCAGCAGTTTTATCGGTACGGGAAGTTTGGAGCAGTACTTC. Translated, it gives CASSFIGTGSLEQYF.

This CDR3 reads CASSDSGNQPQHF. The CDR3 bases are TGTGCCAGCAGTGACAGTGGCAATCAGCCCCAGCATTTT. J is TRBJ1-5 and V is TRBV6-6, with a tentative D call TRBD1 (5 bases). The CDR3 spans 13 residues. Germline loops: CDR1 MNHNY, CDR2 SVGAGI (reference sequence). V lost 5 bases, J lost 2 bases, and 7 bases lay in between.

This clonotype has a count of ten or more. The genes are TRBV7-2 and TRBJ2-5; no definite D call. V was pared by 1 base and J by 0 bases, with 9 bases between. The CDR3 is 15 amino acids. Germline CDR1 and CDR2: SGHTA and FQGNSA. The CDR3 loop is CASSLDPDHQETQYF. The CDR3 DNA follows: TGTGCCAGCAGCTTAGATCCGGATCACCAAGAGACCCAGTACTTC.

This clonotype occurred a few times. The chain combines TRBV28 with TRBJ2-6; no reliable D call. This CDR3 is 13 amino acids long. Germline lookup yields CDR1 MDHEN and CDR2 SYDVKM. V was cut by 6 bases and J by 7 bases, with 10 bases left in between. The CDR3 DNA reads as TGTGCCAGCAGGGCAGTCGGCGCCAACGTCCTGACTTTC. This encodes CASRAVGANVLTF.

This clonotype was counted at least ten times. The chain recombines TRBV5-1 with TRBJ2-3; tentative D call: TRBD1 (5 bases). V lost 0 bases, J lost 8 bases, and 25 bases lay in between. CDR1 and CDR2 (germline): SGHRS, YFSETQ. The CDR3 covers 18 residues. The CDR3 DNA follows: TGCGCCAGCAGCTTGGGGCCTGCGGACCACCCTTTAAGGGGTACGCAGTATTTT. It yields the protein CASSLGPADHPLRGTQYF.

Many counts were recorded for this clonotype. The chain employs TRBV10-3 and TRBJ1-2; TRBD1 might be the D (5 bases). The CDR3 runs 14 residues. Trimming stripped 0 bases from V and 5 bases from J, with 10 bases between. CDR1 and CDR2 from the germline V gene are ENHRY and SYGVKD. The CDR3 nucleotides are TGTGCCATCAGTGAGTCTGGGGCGGCGTATGGCTACACCTTC. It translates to CAISESGAAYGYTF.

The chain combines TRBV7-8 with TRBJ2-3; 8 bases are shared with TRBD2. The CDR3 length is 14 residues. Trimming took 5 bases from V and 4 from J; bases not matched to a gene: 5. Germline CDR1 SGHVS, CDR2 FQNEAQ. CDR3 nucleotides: TGTGCCAGCAGCCCGGCGGGAGGTTCAGATACGCAGTATTTT. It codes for CASSPAGGSDTQYF. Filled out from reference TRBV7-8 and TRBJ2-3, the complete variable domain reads GAGVSQSPRYKVAKRGQDVALRCDPISGHVSLFWYQQALGQGPEFLTYFQNEAQLDKSGLPSDRFFAERPEGSVSTLKIQRTQQEDSAVYLCASSPAGGSDTQYFGPGTRLTVL.

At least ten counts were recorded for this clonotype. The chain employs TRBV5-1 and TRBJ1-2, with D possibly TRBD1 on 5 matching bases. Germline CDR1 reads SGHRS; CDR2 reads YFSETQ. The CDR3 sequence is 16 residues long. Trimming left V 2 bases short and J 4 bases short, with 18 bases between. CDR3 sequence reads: CASSFEGAPGAYGYTF. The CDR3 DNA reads TGCGCCAGCAGCTTCGAAGGGGCCCCCGGGGCCTATGGCTACACCTTC.

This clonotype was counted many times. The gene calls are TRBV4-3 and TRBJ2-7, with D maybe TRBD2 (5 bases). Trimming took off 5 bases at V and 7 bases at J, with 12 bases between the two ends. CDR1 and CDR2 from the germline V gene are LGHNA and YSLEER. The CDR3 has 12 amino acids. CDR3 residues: CASSYGPGEQYF. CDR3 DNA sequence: TGCGCCAGCAGCTATGGGCCGGGGGAGCAGTACTTC.

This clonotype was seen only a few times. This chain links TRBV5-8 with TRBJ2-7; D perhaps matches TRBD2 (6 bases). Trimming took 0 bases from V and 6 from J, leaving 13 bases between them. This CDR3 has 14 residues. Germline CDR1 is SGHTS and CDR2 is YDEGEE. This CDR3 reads CASSLGGLRTEQYF. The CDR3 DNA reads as TGTGCCAGCAGCTTGGGCGGACTAAGGACCGAGCAGTACTTC.

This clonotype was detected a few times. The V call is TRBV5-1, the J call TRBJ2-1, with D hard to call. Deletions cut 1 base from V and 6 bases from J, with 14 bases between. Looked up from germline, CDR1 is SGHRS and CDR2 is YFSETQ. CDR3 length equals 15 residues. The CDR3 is CASSLSTAGSNEQFF. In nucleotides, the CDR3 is TGCGCCAGCAGCTTGTCGACCGCAGGCTCCAATGAGCAGTTCTTC.

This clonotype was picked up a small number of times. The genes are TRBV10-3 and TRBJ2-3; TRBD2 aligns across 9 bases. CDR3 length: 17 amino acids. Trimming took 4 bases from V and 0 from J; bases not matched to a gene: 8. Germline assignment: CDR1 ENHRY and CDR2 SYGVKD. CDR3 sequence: CAISAATSGLSTDTQYF. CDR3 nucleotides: TGTGCCATCAGTGCGGCGACTAGCGGCCTGAGCACAGATACGCAGTATTTT.

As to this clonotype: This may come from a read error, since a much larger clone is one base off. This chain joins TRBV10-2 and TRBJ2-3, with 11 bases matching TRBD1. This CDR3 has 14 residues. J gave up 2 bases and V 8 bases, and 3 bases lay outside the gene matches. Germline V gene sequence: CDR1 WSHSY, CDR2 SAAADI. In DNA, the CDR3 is TGCGCCAGCCGGGACAGGGGGAACACAGATACGCAGTATTTT. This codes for CASRDRGNTDTQYF.

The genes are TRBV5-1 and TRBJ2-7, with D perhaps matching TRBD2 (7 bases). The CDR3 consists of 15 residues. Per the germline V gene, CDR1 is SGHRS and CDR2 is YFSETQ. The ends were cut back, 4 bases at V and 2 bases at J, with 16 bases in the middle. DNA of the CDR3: TGCGCCAGCAGCCGGGAGGCAGGGGCCCCCTACGAGCAGTACTTC. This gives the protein CASSREAGAPYEQYF.

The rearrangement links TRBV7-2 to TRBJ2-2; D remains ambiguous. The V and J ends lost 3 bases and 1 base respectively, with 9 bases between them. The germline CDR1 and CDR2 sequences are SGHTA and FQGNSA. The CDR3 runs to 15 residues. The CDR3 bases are TGTGCCAGCAGCTTTTGGGCAGGGAACACCGGGGAGCTGTTTTTT. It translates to CASSFWAGNTGELFF.

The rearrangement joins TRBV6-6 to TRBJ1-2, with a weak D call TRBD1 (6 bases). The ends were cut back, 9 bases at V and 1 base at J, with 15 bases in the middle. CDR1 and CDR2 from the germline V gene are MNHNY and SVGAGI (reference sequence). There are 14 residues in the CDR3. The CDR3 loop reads CASLQGYLNYGYTF. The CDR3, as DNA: TGTGCCAGTCTACAGGGCTACCTTAACTATGGCTACACCTTC.

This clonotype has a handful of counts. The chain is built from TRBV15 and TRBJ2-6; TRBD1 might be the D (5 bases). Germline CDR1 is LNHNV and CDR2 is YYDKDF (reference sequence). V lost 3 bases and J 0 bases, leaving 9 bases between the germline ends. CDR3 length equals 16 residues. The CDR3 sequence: CATSSDSSSGANVLTF. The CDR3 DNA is TGTGCCACCAGCAGCGACAGCAGCTCTGGGGCCAACGTCCTGACTTTC.

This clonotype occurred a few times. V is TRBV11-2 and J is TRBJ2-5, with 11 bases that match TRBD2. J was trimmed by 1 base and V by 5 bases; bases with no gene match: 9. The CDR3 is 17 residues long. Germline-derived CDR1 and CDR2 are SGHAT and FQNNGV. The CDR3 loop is CASSRRGTSGSQETQYF. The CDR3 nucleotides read TGTGCCAGCAGCCGAAGAGGGACTAGCGGCTCCCAAGAGACCCAGTACTTC. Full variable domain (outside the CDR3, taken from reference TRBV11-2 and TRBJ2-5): EAGVAQSPRYKIIEKRQSVAFWCNPISGHATLYWYQQILGQGPKLLIQFQNNGVVDDSQLPKDRFSAERLKGVDSTLKIQPAKLEDSAVYLCASSRRGTSGSQETQYFGPGTRLLVL.

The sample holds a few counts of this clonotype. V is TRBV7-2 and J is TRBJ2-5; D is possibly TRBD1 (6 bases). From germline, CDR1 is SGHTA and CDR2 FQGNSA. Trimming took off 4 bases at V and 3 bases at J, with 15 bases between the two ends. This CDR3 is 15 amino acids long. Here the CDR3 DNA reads TGTGCCAGCAGCTCGACCCCGGGACAAAAAGAGACCCAGTACTTC. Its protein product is CASSSTPGQKETQYF.

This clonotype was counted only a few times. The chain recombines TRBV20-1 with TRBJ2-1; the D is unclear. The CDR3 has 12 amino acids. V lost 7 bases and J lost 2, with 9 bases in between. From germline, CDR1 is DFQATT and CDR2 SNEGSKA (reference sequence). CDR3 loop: CSGRSPYNEQFF. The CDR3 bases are TGCAGTGGGCGGAGCCCCTACAATGAGCAGTTCTTC.

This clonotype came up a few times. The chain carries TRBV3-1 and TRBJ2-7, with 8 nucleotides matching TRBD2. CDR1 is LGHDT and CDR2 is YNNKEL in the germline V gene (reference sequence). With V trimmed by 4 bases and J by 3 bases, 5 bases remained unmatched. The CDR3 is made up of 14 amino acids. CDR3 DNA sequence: TGTGCCAGCAGCCCCCAGCGGGAGCACTACGAGCAGTACTTC. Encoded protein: CASSPQREHYEQYF.

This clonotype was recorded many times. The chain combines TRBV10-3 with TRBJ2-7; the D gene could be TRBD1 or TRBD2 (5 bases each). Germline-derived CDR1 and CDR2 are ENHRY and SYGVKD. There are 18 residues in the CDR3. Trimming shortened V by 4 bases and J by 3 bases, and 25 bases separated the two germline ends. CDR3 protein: CAISGGTGGNQSGYEQYF. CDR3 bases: TGTGCCATCAGTGGGGGGACGGGCGGTAACCAAAGCGGCTACGAGCAGTACTTC.

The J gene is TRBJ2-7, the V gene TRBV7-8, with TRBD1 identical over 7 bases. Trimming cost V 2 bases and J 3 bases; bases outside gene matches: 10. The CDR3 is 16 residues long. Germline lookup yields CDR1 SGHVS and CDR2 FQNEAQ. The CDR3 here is CASSLPTGTAFYEQYF. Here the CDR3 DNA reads TGTGCCAGCAGCTTACCCACCGGGACAGCTTTCTACGAGCAGTACTTC.

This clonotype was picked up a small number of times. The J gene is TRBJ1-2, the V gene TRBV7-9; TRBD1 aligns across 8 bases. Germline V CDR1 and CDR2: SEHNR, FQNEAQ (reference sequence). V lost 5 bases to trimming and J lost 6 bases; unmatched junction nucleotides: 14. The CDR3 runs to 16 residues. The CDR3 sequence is CASSAMGWQGANGYTF. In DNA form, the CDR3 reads TGTGCCAGCAGCGCCATGGGTTGGCAGGGGGCCAATGGCTACACCTTC.

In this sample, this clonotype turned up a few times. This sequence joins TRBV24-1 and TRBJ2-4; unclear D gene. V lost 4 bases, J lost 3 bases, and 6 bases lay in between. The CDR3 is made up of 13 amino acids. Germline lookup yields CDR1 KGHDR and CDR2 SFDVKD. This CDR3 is CATSEVVKNIQYF. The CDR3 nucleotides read TGTGCCACCAGTGAGGTTGTCAAAAACATTCAGTACTTC.

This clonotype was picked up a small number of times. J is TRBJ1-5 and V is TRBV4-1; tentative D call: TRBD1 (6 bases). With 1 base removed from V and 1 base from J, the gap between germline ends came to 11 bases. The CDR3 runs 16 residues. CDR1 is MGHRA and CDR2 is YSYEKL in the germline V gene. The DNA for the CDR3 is TGCGCCAGCAGCCAAGTAAGGGGGGCGAGCAATCAGCCCCAGCATTTT. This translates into CASSQVRGASNQPQHF.